What follows are 24 T cell receptor beta chains derived from one specimen sequenced in a study of regulatory T cells in long-lasting Graves disease. According to the study, TCR beta libraries were built with iRepertoire HTBI primers and CDR3-region Arm-PCR. Via MiXCR, TCRdb re-called the multiplex PCR reads, giving one row per CDR3 protein. This table holds more than 650,000 distinct CDR3 sequences, around 30% found once. Time point reported: persistent/refractory GD, antithyroid drugs over 5 years with positive TRAb. PBMC-derived RNA was used for the TCR library. The source material was peripheral blood mononuclear cells (PBMCs), sampled when the disease was refractory, from a patient treated with antithyroid drugs. The receptors stem from a female donor with Graves disease.

The table lists this clonotype with many counts. V usage is TRBV2 and J usage is TRBJ2-7; 7 bases align to TRBD2. Germline lookup yields CDR1 SNHLY and CDR2 FYNNEI. This CDR3 has 15 residues. J was trimmed by 8 bases and V by 7 bases; bases with no gene match: 17. The CDR3 nucleotides are TGTGCCAGCAAGGTCGGTGCTAGCGGTCTCATCCAGCAGTACTTC. It is translated as CASKVGASGLIQQYF.

CDR3 sequence: CASSLRMTYTF. CDR3 sequence (DNA): TGTGCCAGCAGTTTACGGATGACCTACACCTTC. This rearrangement joins TRBV12-3 or TRBV12-4 to TRBJ1-2, with D unresolved. Trimming cost V 2 bases and J 10 bases, with 8 bases left between them. The CDR3 contains 11 residues.

Remarks on this clonotype: Possible read error: a much larger clone is one base away. This chain uses TRBV7-9 with TRBJ2-7; 7 positions match TRBD1. Germline V gene lookup returns CDR1 SEHNR and CDR2 FQNEAQ (reference sequence). J gave up 6 bases and V 2 bases, and 4 bases lay outside the gene matches. There are 13 residues in the CDR3. CDR3 protein: CASSLINRGEQYF. The CDR3 DNA reads TGTGCCAGCAGCTTAATCAACAGGGGCGAGCAGTACTTC.

This clonotype showed up just a few times. V usage is TRBV19 and J usage is TRBJ1-3; D is uncertain. The V and J ends lost 7 bases and 2 bases respectively, with 12 bases between them. Germline lookup yields CDR1 LNHDA and CDR2 SQIVND (reference sequence). The CDR3 sequence is 14 residues long. The CDR3 is CASTPAQTGNTIYF. CDR3 nucleotide sequence: TGTGCCAGTACCCCCGCACAGACTGGAAACACCATATATTTT.

This clonotype showed up just a few times. The chain has TRBV15 and TRBJ2-7, with TRBD2 matching 11 bases. The V and J ends lost 3 bases and 2 bases, in that order; junction bases with no gene match: 3. From germline, CDR1 is LNHNV and CDR2 YYDKDF (reference sequence). This CDR3 is built from 15 residues. CDR3 coding DNA: TGTGCCACCAGCAGCCTAGCGGGAGGTCCCTACGAGCAGTACTTC. Protein sequence: CATSSLAGGPYEQYF. The variable domain in full, completed from reference TRBV15 and TRBJ2-7, reads DAMVIQNPRYQVTQFGKPVTLSCSQTLNHNVMYWYQQKSSQAPKLLFHYYDKDFNNEADTPDNFQSRRPNTSFCFLDIRSPGLGDTAMYLCATSSLAGGPYEQYFGPGTRLTVT.

The CDR3 spells CAILWTGYGYTF. CDR3 DNA: TGTGCCATCCTGTGGACAGGCTATGGCTACACCTTC. This chain joins TRBV10-3 and TRBJ1-2, with 7 positions matching TRBD1. Germline V CDR1 and CDR2: ENHRY, SYGVKD. The CDR3 covers 12 residues. Germline trimming cut 8 bases from V and 4 bases from J; bases unmatched to any gene: 4.

On this clonotype: One junction end does not reproduce the germline sequence, and a read error may be involved. The genes are TRBV5-1 and TRBJ2-7; a possible D gene is TRBD1 (6 bases). This CDR3 region has 13 residues. Per the germline V gene, CDR1 is SGHRS and CDR2 is YFSETQ. The CDR3 DNA reads as TGTGCCAGCAGTTTTCGGACAGCCTACGAGCAGTACTTC. This translates into CASSFRTAYEQYF.

The chain joins TRBV5-1 to TRBJ2-3; 10 nucleotides align to TRBD2. This CDR3 has 15 amino acids. The J segment lost 5 bases and the V segment lost 0 bases, leaving 3 bases of the junction unmatched. Per the germline V gene, CDR1 is SGHRS and CDR2 is YFSETQ. The CDR3 spells CASSLVAGGLDTQYF. CDR3 sequence (DNA): TGCGCCAGCAGCTTGGTAGCGGGAGGATTAGATACGCAGTATTTT.

The V and J genes are TRBV6-1 and TRBJ1-5, with D possibly matching TRBD1 (5 bases). The germline V gene encodes CDR1 MNHNS and CDR2 SASEGT. Trimming cost V 6 bases and J 0 bases, with 12 bases left between them. The CDR3 contains 15 residues. The CDR3 coding sequence is TGTGCCAGCAGGGCTTTTGACAGTAGCAATCAGCCCCAGCATTTT. Encoded protein: CASRAFDSSNQPQHF.

This clonotype was detected a few times. The rearrangement links TRBV6-1 to TRBJ1-4, with D unclear. Trimming cost V 6 bases and J 1 base, with 15 bases left between them. This CDR3 spans 16 amino acids. In germline, CDR1 is MNHNS, CDR2 SASEGT. The CDR3 sequence is CASSLGRERTNEKLFF. The CDR3 DNA reads TGTGCCAGCAGCCTTGGAAGGGAGCGAACTAATGAAAAACTGTTTTTT.

The V and J genes are TRBV19 and TRBJ1-5; TRBD1 matches at 9 bases. V dropped 0 bases and J dropped 3; count of bases not matched to a gene: 9. From germline, CDR1 is LNHDA and CDR2 SQIVND (reference sequence). This CDR3 contains 18 residues. CDR3 sequence reads: CASSIDHRDRVFNQPQHF. CDR3 nucleotides: TGTGCCAGTAGTATAGATCATCGGGACAGGGTATTCAATCAGCCCCAGCATTTT. Drawing the rest from reference TRBV19 and TRBJ1-5, the complete variable domain is DGGITQSPKYLFRKEGQNVTLSCEQNLNHDAMYWYRQDPGQGLRLIYYSQIVNDFQKGDIAEGYSVSREKKESFPLTVTSAQKNPTAFYLCASSIDHRDRVFNQPQHFGDGTRLSIL.

This chain connects TRBV6-2 or TRBV6-3 to TRBJ2-6, with D possibly being TRBD1 (5 bases). V dropped 6 bases and J dropped 0 bases, with 18 bases sitting between them. Germline V gene data show CDR1 as MNHEY and CDR2 as SVGEGT. This CDR3 spans 18 amino acids. The CDR3 bases are TGTGCCAGCAGGAACAATTTACAGGTTAACTCTGGGGCCAACGTCCTGACTTTC. Translation gives CASRNNLQVNSGANVLTF.

The sample holds one count of this clonotype. The chain couples TRBV3-1 to TRBJ2-5, with 7 bases lining up with TRBD1. CDR3 length: 14 amino acids. Germline loops: CDR1 LGHDT, CDR2 YNNKEL (reference sequence). With V trimmed by 2 bases and J by 5 bases, 5 bases remained unmatched. In DNA form, the CDR3 reads TGTGCCAGCAGCCAACCGACAGGGAGCGAGACCCAGTACTTC. This codes for CASSQPTGSETQYF.

The chain employs TRBV20-1 and TRBJ1-4; a weak D match, TRBD1 (6 bases). Germline V gene lookup returns CDR1 DFQATT and CDR2 SNEGSKA (reference sequence). V was trimmed by 2 bases and J by 10 bases, leaving 23 bases between them. The CDR3 has 16 residues. Here the CDR3 DNA reads TGCAGTGCTAGATCCCCCGATTTGGACAGTTTTGGAAAACTGTTTTTT. Its protein product is CSARSPDLDSFGKLFF.

This chain uses TRBV5-1 with TRBJ2-7; 8 nucleotides agree with TRBD2. The CDR3 runs to 15 residues. Losses at the gene ends were 4 bases for V and 0 bases for J; bases not matched to a gene: 6. CDR1 and CDR2 (germline): SGHRS, YFSETQ. Written as DNA, the CDR3 is TGCGCCAGCAGCAAGGGACTAGGATTCTCCTACGAGCAGTACTTC. Protein sequence: CASSKGLGFSYEQYF.

The chain is built from TRBV30 and TRBJ2-2, with D unclear. Germline loops: CDR1 GTSNPN, CDR2 SVGIG (reference sequence). Trimming took 4 bases from V and 7 from J, leaving 16 bases between them. The length of the CDR3 is 14 residues. The CDR3 reads CAWTERLKGGELFF. The CDR3 DNA follows: TGTGCCTGGACGGAGCGCCTAAAGGGCGGGGAGCTGTTTTTT.

In its sample, this clonotype was seen many times. This chain links TRBV28 with TRBJ1-1; D remains unclear. This CDR3 is 15 amino acids long. V was cut by 7 bases and J by 0 bases, with 15 bases left in between. In germline, CDR1 is MDHEN, CDR2 SYDVKM. The CDR3 spells CASTPGGPMNTEAFF. CDR3 DNA: TGTGCCAGCACCCCGGGAGGGCCTATGAACACTGAAGCTTTCTTT.

This clonotype showed up many times. The J gene is TRBJ1-4, the V gene TRBV12-3 or TRBV12-4; 7 bases map to TRBD1. V was pared by 6 bases and J by 4 bases, with 11 bases of the junction left unmatched. The CDR3 runs 16 residues. CDR3 nucleotides: TGTGCCAGCAGGCCTCCTCCGGGACAGCTTAATGAAAAACTGTTTTTT. Translated, it gives CASRPPPGQLNEKLFF.

This clonotype was detected a few times. This chain links TRBV27 with TRBJ2-7; possible D gene TRBD1, 6 bases. Trimming removed 5 bases from V and 3 bases from J, with 14 bases in between. The CDR3 is 14 amino acids. Germline V gives CDR1 MNHEY, CDR2 SMNVEV (reference sequence). The CDR3 loop is CASSQPRGNYEQYF. The DNA of the CDR3 is TGTGCCAGCAGTCAACCAAGGGGGAACTACGAGCAGTACTTC.

This clonotype was found many times. The V and J genes are TRBV28 and TRBJ1-6; D unresolved. V lost 6 bases and J lost 9, with 18 bases in between. Germline values: CDR1 MDHEN, CDR2 SYDVKM. The CDR3 is 15 residues long. CDR3 nucleotide sequence: TGTGCCAGCAGACCACCCCCAGTCCATGGTTCACCCCTCCACTTT. Protein product: CASRPPPVHGSPLHF.

This clonotype was counted at least ten times. This chain connects TRBV12-3 or TRBV12-4 to TRBJ2-7, with D perhaps TRBD1 (6 bases). The CDR3 sequence is 13 residues long. The V end lost 4 bases, the J end lost 4 bases, and 11 bases lay between the germline ends. The CDR3 nucleotides read TGTGCCAGCAGTTCCCCCAGGGGATACGAGCAGTACTTC. Amino acid sequence: CASSSPRGYEQYF.

The chain carries TRBV7-9 and TRBJ2-7; D unresolved. Germline CDR1 SEHNR, CDR2 FQNEAQ (reference sequence). This CDR3 spans 13 amino acids. V was trimmed by 3 bases and J by 1 base, leaving 7 bases between them. The CDR3 sequence: CASSLPPSYEQYF. DNA of the CDR3: TGTGCCAGCAGCTTGCCGCCTTCCTACGAGCAGTACTTC.

Only a few counts were recorded for this clonotype. The genes are TRBV7-9 and TRBJ1-2, with 7 bases lining up with TRBD1. Per the germline V gene, CDR1 is SEHNR and CDR2 is FQNEAQ (reference sequence). J lost 2 bases, V lost 2 bases, and 8 bases had no gene match. The CDR3 runs 16 residues. Written as DNA, the CDR3 is TGTGCCAGCAGCTTATTGGAGGGGGCAAGGAACTATGGCTACACCTTC. Its translation is CASSLLEGARNYGYTF.

This clonotype was counted ten times or more. The chain is built from TRBV28 and TRBJ2-5; 13 nucleotides line up with TRBD2. V dropped 1 base and J dropped 3; count of bases not matched to a gene: 26. This CDR3 region has 24 residues. Germline-derived CDR1 and CDR2 are MDHEN and SYDVKM. This CDR3 is CASSLSHQQQKTSGRALNEETQYF. The CDR3 region has the DNA TGTGCCAGCAGTTTATCACACCAACAACAAAAAACTAGCGGGAGGGCCCTGAATGAAGAGACCCAGTACTTC.